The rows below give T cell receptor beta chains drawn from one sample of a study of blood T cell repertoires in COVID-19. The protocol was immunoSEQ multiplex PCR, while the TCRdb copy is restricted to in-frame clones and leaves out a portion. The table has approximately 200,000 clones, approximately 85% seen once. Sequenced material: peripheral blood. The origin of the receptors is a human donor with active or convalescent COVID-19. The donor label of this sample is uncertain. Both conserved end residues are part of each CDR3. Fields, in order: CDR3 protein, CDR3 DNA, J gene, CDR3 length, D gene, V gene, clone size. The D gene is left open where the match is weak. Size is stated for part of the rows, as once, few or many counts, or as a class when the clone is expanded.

CDR3aa: CASSSESGDEADTQYF
CDR3nt: TGTGCCAGCAGCTCCGAAAGCGGGGACGAGGCAGATACGCAGTATTTT
j_gene: TRBJ2-3
len: 16
d_gene: TRBD2
v_gene: TRBV9
abundance: -

CDR3aa: CASSRTSGSGSGELFF
CDR3nt: TGTGCCAGCAGCCGTACTAGCGGGAGTGGTTCCGGGGAGCTGTTTTTT
j_gene: TRBJ2-2
len: 16
d_gene: TRBD2
v_gene: TRBV3-1/TRBV3-2
abundance: -

CDR3aa: CASSSLAGGPTGELFF
CDR3nt: TGTGCCAGCAGCTCCCTAGCGGGAGGTCCCACCGGGGAGCTGTTTTTT
j_gene: TRBJ2-2
len: 16
d_gene: TRBD2
v_gene: TRBV7-3
abundance: -

CDR3aa: CASSPGLASTDTQYF
CDR3nt: TGTGCCAGCTCACCGGGACTAGCGAGCACAGATACGCAGTATTTT
j_gene: TRBJ2-3
len: 15
d_gene: TRBD2
v_gene: TRBV18
abundance: -

CDR3aa: CASRPPTALGGYTF
CDR3nt: TGTGCCAGCAGGCCTCCGACAGCCCTAGGGGGCTACACCTTC
j_gene: TRBJ1-2
len: 14
d_gene: -
v_gene: TRBV28
abundance: -

CDR3aa: CASNDGYGYTF
CDR3nt: TGTGCCAGCAACGACGGGTATGGCTACACCTTC
j_gene: TRBJ1-2
len: 11
d_gene: -
v_gene: TRBV6-6
abundance: -

CDR3aa: CASRLTGAGTQYF
CDR3nt: TGTGCCAGCAGACTCACAGGGGCTGGTACGCAGTATTTT
j_gene: TRBJ2-3
len: 13
d_gene: TRBD1
v_gene: TRBV6-5
abundance: once

CDR3aa: CAISVLGQGMETQYF
CDR3nt: TGTGCCATCAGTGTTCTGGGACAGGGTATGGAGACCCAGTACTTC
j_gene: TRBJ2-5
len: 15
d_gene: TRBD1
v_gene: TRBV10-3
abundance: -

CDR3aa: CASSLVKAGGEGAFF
CDR3nt: TGTGCCAGCAGTTTAGTTAAGGCAGGGGGCGAAGGAGCTTTCTTT
j_gene: TRBJ1-1
len: 15
d_gene: TRBD1
v_gene: TRBV27
abundance: -

CDR3aa: CAWKEEGGDQYF
CDR3nt: TGTGCCTGGAAAGAGGAGGGAGGGGACCAGTACTTC
j_gene: TRBJ2-5
len: 12
d_gene: TRBD2
v_gene: TRBV30
abundance: -

CDR3aa: CASSSLPGNGYTF
CDR3nt: TGTGCCAGCAGCAGCCTGCCGGGTAATGGCTACACCTTC
j_gene: TRBJ1-2
len: 13
d_gene: -
v_gene: TRBV7-9
abundance: -

CDR3aa: CASSPSTVVGGPYGYTF
CDR3nt: TGTGCCAGCTCACCATCCACAGTCGTAGGGGGCCCCTATGGCTACACCTTC
j_gene: TRBJ1-2
len: 17
d_gene: TRBD1
v_gene: TRBV18
abundance: once

CDR3aa: CASSHRGGWDEKLFF
CDR3nt: TGCGCCAGCAGCCACCGAGGAGGTTGGGATGAAAAACTGTTTTTT
j_gene: TRBJ1-4
len: 15
d_gene: -
v_gene: TRBV5-1
abundance: -

CDR3aa: CASSPPDSYSGANVLTF
CDR3nt: TGTGCCAGCAGTCCCCCTGACAGCTACTCTGGGGCCAACGTCCTGACTTTC
j_gene: TRBJ2-6
len: 17
d_gene: -
v_gene: TRBV28
abundance: -

CDR3aa: CASSPNRVYEQYF
CDR3nt: TGTGCCAGCAGCCCAAACCGGGTCTACGAGCAGTACTTC
j_gene: TRBJ2-7
len: 13
d_gene: -
v_gene: TRBV3-1/TRBV3-2
abundance: -

CDR3aa: CASSLVSGANYNSPLHF
CDR3nt: TGCGCCAGCAGCTTGGTGTCAGGTGCGAACTATAATTCACCCCTCCACTTT
j_gene: TRBJ1-6
len: 17
d_gene: -
v_gene: TRBV5-1
abundance: -

CDR3aa: CASRPGQTNTGELFF
CDR3nt: TGTGCCAGCAGACCGGGACAGACGAACACCGGGGAGCTGTTTTTT
j_gene: TRBJ2-2
len: 15
d_gene: TRBD1
v_gene: TRBV25-1
abundance: -

CDR3aa: CASSVGGGLETQYF
CDR3nt: TGTGCCAGCAGCGTAGGCGGGGGCTTAGAGACCCAGTACTTC
j_gene: TRBJ2-5
len: 14
d_gene: -
v_gene: TRBV9
abundance: -

CDR3aa: CASSPGGFEQYF
CDR3nt: TGTGCCAGCAGCCCAGGGGGCTTCGAGCAGTACTTC
j_gene: TRBJ2-7
len: 12
d_gene: TRBD1
v_gene: TRBV14
abundance: -

CDR3aa: CASSQGTSGGTYEQYF
CDR3nt: TGTGCCAGCAGCCAAGGGACTAGCGGGGGCACCTACGAGCAGTACTTC
j_gene: TRBJ2-7
len: 16
d_gene: TRBD2
v_gene: TRBV5-4
abundance: -

CDR3aa: CASSVGGGGTAYEQYF
CDR3nt: TGTGCCAGCAGCGTAGGAGGCGGGGGGACCGCCTACGAGCAGTACTTC
j_gene: TRBJ2-7
len: 16
d_gene: TRBD2
v_gene: TRBV9
abundance: -

CDR3aa: CAYATSGRRYIQYF
CDR3nt: TGTGCCTACGCAACTAGCGGGAGGAGATACATTCAGTACTTC
j_gene: TRBJ2-4
len: 14
d_gene: TRBD2
v_gene: TRBV30
abundance: -

CDR3aa: CATQRYKGDGYTF
CDR3nt: TGTGCCACCCAGCGGTATAAGGGAGATGGCTACACCTTC
j_gene: TRBJ1-2
len: 13
d_gene: -
v_gene: TRBV9
abundance: -

CDR3aa: CASSSGTSGILGELFF
CDR3nt: TGTGCCAGCAGTTCCGGGACTAGCGGGATTCTCGGGGAGCTGTTTTTT
j_gene: TRBJ2-2
len: 16
d_gene: TRBD2
v_gene: TRBV5-4
abundance: -

CDR3aa: CASSHRDRGQGQPQHF
CDR3nt: TGTGCCAGCAGTCACCGGGACAGGGGTCAGGGTCAGCCCCAGCATTTT
j_gene: TRBJ1-5
len: 16
d_gene: TRBD1
v_gene: TRBV6-2/TRBV6-3
abundance: -

CDR3aa: CAISDSTSGGLYNEQFF
CDR3nt: TGTGCCATCAGTGACTCTACTAGCGGGGGGCTCTACAATGAGCAGTTCTTC
j_gene: TRBJ2-1
len: 17
d_gene: TRBD2
v_gene: TRBV10-3
abundance: -

CDR3aa: CASSDQKRAYTF
CDR3nt: TGTGCCAGCAGTGATCAAAAGAGGGCCTACACCTTC
j_gene: TRBJ1-2
len: 12
d_gene: -
v_gene: TRBV25-1
abundance: once

CDR3aa: CASSLARERPYEQYF
CDR3nt: TGTGCCAGCAGCTTAGCCAGAGAGAGGCCCTACGAGCAGTACTTC
j_gene: TRBJ2-7
len: 15
d_gene: -
v_gene: TRBV7-9
abundance: -

CDR3aa: CASSPTSRAIGELFF
CDR3nt: TGTGCCAGCTCACCCACATCCAGGGCTATCGGGGAGCTGTTTTTT
j_gene: TRBJ2-2
len: 15
d_gene: -
v_gene: TRBV18
abundance: once

CDR3aa: CASSLGLAGRSLHNEQFF
CDR3nt: TGCGCCAGCAGCCTGGGACTAGCGGGACGGTCCTTACACAATGAGCAGTTCTTC
j_gene: TRBJ2-1
len: 18
d_gene: TRBD2
v_gene: TRBV5-1
abundance: -

CDR3aa: CASRKASGNTGELFF
CDR3nt: TGTGCCAGCAGAAAAGCTAGCGGGAACACCGGGGAGCTGTTTTTT
j_gene: TRBJ2-2
len: 15
d_gene: TRBD2
v_gene: TRBV6-5
abundance: -

CDR3aa: CASSLGGHSTDTQYF
CDR3nt: TGCGCCAGCAGCTTGGGGGGGCATAGCACAGATACGCAGTATTTT
j_gene: TRBJ2-3
len: 15
d_gene: -
v_gene: TRBV5-1
abundance: -

CDR3aa: CAGGGGGSYNEQFF
CDR3nt: TGTGCCGGAGGCGGGGGGGGCTCCTACAATGAGCAGTTCTTC
j_gene: TRBJ2-1
len: 14
d_gene: TRBD2
v_gene: TRBV28
abundance: -

CDR3aa: CASSAPGQGGTDTQYF
CDR3nt: TGTGCCAGCAGCGCGCCGGGACAGGGTGGCACAGATACGCAGTATTTT
j_gene: TRBJ2-3
len: 16
d_gene: TRBD1
v_gene: TRBV14
abundance: once

CDR3aa: CSVRGRGVAGADTQYF
CDR3nt: TGCAGCGTCAGGGGCCGGGGGGTAGCGGGAGCAGATACGCAGTATTTT
j_gene: TRBJ2-3
len: 16
d_gene: TRBD2
v_gene: TRBV29-1
abundance: -

CDR3aa: CASSPTSGQAGANVLTF
CDR3nt: TGTGCCAGCAGTCCGACTTCCGGACAGGCTGGGGCCAACGTCCTGACTTTC
j_gene: TRBJ2-6
len: 17
d_gene: TRBD1
v_gene: TRBV28
abundance: -

CDR3aa: CASSQIAGPSSYNEQFF
CDR3nt: TGTGCCAGCAGCCAGATAGCGGGACCTAGCTCCTACAATGAGCAGTTCTTC
j_gene: TRBJ2-1
len: 17
d_gene: TRBD2
v_gene: TRBV4-2
abundance: -

CDR3aa: CASSLRGGPSTGELFF
CDR3nt: TGTGCCAGCAGCTTACGCGGGGGACCATCCACCGGGGAGCTGTTTTTT
j_gene: TRBJ2-2
len: 16
d_gene: TRBD2
v_gene: TRBV7-2
abundance: -